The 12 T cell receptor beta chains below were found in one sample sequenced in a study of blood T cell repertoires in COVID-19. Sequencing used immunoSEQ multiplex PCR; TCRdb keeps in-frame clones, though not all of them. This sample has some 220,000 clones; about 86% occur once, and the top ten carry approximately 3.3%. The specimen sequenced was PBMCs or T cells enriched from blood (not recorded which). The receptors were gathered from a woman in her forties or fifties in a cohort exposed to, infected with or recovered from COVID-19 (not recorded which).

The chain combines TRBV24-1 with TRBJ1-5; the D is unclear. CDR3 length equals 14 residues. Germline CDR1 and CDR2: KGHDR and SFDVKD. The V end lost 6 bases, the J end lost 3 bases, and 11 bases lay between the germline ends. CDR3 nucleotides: TGTGCCACCAGTTACGGCGGCTACAATCAGCCCCAGCATTTT. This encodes CATSYGGYNQPQHF.

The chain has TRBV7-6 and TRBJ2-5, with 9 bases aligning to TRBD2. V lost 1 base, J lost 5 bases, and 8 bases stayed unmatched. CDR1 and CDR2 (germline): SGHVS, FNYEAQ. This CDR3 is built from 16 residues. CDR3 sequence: CASSLGGGGAGETQYF. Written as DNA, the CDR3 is TGTGCCAGCAGCTTAGGGGGCGGGGGGGCCGGGGAGACCCAGTACTTC.

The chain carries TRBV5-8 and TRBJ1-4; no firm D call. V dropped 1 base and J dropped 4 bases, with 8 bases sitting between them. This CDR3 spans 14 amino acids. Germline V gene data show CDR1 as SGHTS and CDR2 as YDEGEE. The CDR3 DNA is TGTGCCAGCAGCTTGCAACAGCATAATGAAAAACTGTTTTTT. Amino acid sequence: CASSLQQHNEKLFF.

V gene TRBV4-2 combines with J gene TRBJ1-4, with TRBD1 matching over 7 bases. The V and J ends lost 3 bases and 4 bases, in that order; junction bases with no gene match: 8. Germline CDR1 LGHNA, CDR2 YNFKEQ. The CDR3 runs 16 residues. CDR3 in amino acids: CASSQRTGQRNEKLFF. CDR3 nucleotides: TGTGCCAGCAGCCAGAGGACGGGACAGCGTAATGAAAAACTGTTTTTT.

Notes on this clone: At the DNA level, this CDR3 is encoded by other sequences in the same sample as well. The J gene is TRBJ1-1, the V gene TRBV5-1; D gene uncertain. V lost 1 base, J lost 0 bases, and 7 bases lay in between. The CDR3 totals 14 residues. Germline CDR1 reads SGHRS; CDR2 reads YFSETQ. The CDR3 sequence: CASSLRGLNTEAFF. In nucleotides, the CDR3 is TGCGCCAGCAGCTTGAGAGGGCTGAACACTGAAGCTTTCTTT. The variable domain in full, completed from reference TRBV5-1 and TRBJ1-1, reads KAGVTQTPRYLIKTRGQQVTLSCSPISGHRSVSWYQQTPGQGLQFLFEYFSETQRNKGNFPGRFSGRQFSNSRSEMNVSTLELGDSALYLCASSLRGLNTEAFFGQGTRLTVV.

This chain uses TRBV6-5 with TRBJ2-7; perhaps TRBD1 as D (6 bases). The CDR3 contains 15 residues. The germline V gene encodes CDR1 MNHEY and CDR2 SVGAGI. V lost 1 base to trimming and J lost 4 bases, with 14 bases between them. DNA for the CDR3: TGTGCCAGCAGTTACTGGAGGACAGCTGGGTACGAGCAGTACTTC. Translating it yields CASSYWRTAGYEQYF.

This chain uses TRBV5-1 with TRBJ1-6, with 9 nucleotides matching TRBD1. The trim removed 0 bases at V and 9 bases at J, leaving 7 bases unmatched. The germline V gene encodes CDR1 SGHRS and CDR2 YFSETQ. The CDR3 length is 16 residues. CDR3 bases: TGCGCCAGCAGCTTGGGGAACAGGGGGCCGGTTTCACCCCTCCACTTT. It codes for CASSLGNRGPVSPLHF.

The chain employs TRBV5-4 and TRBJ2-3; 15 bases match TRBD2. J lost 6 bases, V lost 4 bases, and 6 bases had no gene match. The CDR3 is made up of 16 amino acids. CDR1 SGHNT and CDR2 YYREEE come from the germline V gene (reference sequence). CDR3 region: CASSRTSGGARDTQYF. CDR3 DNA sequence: TGTGCCAGCAGCCGGACTAGCGGGGGGGCAAGGGATACGCAGTATTTT. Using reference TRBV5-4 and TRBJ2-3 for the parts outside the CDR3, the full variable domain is ETGVTQSPTHLIKTRGQQVTLRCSSQSGHNTVSWYQQALGQGPQFIFQYYREEENGRGNFPPRFSGLQFPNYSSELNVNALELDDSALYLCASSRTSGGARDTQYFGPGTRLTVL.

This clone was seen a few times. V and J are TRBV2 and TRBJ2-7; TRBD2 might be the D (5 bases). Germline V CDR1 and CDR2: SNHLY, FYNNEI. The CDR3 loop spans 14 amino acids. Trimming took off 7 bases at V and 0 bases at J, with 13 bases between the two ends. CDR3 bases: TGTGCCAGCACTAACTTGGGGAGCTCCTACGAGCAGTACTTC. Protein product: CASTNLGSSYEQYF.

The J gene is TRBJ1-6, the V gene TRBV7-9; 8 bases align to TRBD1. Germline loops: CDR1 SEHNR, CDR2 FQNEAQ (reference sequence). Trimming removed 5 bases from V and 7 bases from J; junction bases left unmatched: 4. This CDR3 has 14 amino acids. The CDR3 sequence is CASSAGQENSPLHF. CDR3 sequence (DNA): TGTGCCAGCAGCGCGGGACAGGAGAATTCACCCCTCCACTTT.

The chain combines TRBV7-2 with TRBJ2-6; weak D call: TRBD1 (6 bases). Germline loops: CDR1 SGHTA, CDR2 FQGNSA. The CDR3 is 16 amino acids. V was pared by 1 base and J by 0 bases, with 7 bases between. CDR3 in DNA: TGTGCCAGCAGCTTAGAAGGGGGCTCTGGGGCCAACGTCCTGACTTTC. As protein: CASSLEGGSGANVLTF. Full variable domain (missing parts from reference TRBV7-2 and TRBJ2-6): GAGVSQSPSNKVTEKGKDVELRCDPISGHTALYWYRQSLGQGLEFLIYFQGNSAPDKSGLPSDRFSAERTGGSVSTLTIQRTQQEDSAVYLCASSLEGGSGANVLTFGAGSRLTVL.

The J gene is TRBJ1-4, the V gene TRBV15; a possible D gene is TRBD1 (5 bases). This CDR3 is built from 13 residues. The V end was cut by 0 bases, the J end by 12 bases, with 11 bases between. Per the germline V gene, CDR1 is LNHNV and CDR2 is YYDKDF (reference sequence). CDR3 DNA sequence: TGTGCCACCAGCAGAGATGTGGTAGGGGAACTGTTTTTT. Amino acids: CATSRDVVGELFF.